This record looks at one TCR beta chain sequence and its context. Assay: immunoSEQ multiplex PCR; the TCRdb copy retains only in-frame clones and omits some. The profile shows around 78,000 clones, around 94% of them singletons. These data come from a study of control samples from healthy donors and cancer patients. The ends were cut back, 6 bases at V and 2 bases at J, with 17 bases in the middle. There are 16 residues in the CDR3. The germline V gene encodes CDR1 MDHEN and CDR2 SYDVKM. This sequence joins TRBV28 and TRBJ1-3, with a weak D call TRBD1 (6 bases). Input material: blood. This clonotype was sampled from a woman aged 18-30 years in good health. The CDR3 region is CASRVDNRATGNTIYF. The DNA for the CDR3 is TGTGCCAGCAGAGTCGACAACAGGGCTACTGGAAACACCATATATTTT. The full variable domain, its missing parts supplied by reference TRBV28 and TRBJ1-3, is DVKVTQSSRYLVKRTGEKVFLECVQDMDHENMFWYRQDPGLGLRLIYFSYDVKMKEKGDIPEGYSVSREKKERFSLILESASTNQTSMYLCASRVDNRATGNTIYFGEGSWLTVV.